This T cell receptor beta chain came from a study of cytomegalovirus exposure and HLA in healthy donors. CDR3 length: 13 residues. V dropped 10 bases and J dropped 4; count of bases not matched to a gene: 5. The germline CDR1 and CDR2 sequences are SEHNR and FQNEAQ (reference sequence). With regard to this clone: Its antigen remains unidentified.

Study-level points and caveats: Specificity of a few CMV-associated chains for CMV antigens was verified in vitro.

This table comes from immunoSEQ multiplex PCR, and its TCRdb copy is limited to in-frame clones, with some not included. The sample consists of 180,000 or so clones, about 89% of them appearing once. Sequenced sample: PBMCs. The chain links TRBV7-9 to TRBJ2-1; 9 positions agree with TRBD1. The sequence came from a man younger than 30 in good health and CMV-seropositive. The CDR3 DNA is TGTGCCATCGGGACAGGGTCGTACAATGAGCAGTTCTTC. It yields the protein CAIGTGSYNEQFF. The full variable domain, completed using reference TRBV7-9 and TRBJ2-1, is DTGVSQNPRHKITKRGQNVTFRCDPISEHNRLYWYRQTLGQGPEFLTYFQNEAQLEKSRLLSDRFSAERPKGSFSTLEIQRTEQGDSAMYLCAIGTGSYNEQFFGPGTRLTVL.